This TCR beta chain was recorded in a study of persistence of HIV-infected CD4 T cells. Points on this clone: Its antigen is as yet unknown.

V shed 1 base, J shed 6 bases, and the junction held 6 bases outside the gene matches. The CDR3 sequence is 15 residues long. In germline, CDR1 is SGDLS, CDR2 YYNGEE. The libraries were made with immunoSEQ version 4 in survey mode. TCRdb's copy holds only in-frame clones and misses some; the assay was immunoSEQ multiplex PCR. The top ten clones hold 0.85% to 1% of a sample with more than 30,000 clones, approximately 85% of them seen once. Cells were stimulated with overlapping HIV-1 Gag 15-mer peptides. CD40L-negative CD69-negative CD45RO-high memory CD4+ T cells were sorted as populations depleted of antigen-responding cells.

This material consisted of cultured CD4+ T cells from PBMCs, taken from a patient who received antiretroviral therapy. V and J are TRBV9 and TRBJ1-4; 7 nucleotides match TRBD1. The sequence was collected from an adult with HIV. The donor label of this sample is uncertain. CDR3 in DNA: TGTGCCAGCAGCGTACAGGGAGGGGGCTATGAAAAACTGTTTTTT. This codes for CASSVQGGGYEKLFF.